This T cell receptor (beta chain) was observed in a study of identical twins (dated by TCRdb to the mid-2010s). About the full investigation: The study deep-sequenced TCR alpha and beta repertoires from monozygotic twins, unrelated adults of various ages and cord blood to test whether fetal clonotypes persist. Replicate twin experiments were performed at different times using different library preparation protocols to rule out contamination.

From the cysteine up to the phenylalanine, the CDR3 has a length of 14 residues. Only the CDR3 DNA stays, 42 bases, in frame from base 1. CDR1 MDHEN and CDR2 SYDVKM were looked up in the germline V gene. V is clipped by 5 bases and J by 11 bases, and the sequence between their germline boundaries is 21 bases long. All donors were healthy Caucasians. The library was built by means of 5' RACE. The instrument given in TCRdb is Illumina HiSeq 2000. Template switching added a universal primer binding site, and the final cDNA carried a unique molecular identifier that allowed TCR cDNA molecules to be counted accurately. Specific primers in the conserved constant-segment region were used to synthesize first-strand cDNA for the TCR alpha and beta chains. To control for contamination, every cDNA library carried two barcodes: a SMART-Mk sample barcode plus Illumina barcodes. Two successive PCR steps introduced TruSeq adapter sequences along with Illumina sample barcodes. Sequencing of the TCR alpha and beta cDNA libraries was done on the Illumina HiSeq platform using custom primers. The study's own analysis went as follows. MiGEC processed the raw reads to extract unique molecular identifiers, while MiXCR was used to determine the CDR3 positions. For each individual, recombination models were inferred using an EM algorithm with the repgenHMM and IGoR tools. Shared clonotypes were analyzed with the tcR package in R, and sharing was normalized by the product of cloneset sizes. Out-of-frame nonproductive sequences were analyzed to study raw recombination free of thymic and clonal selection effects. TCRdb's own reprocessing of the public reads used fastp at Q25 and MiXCR and kept productive beta chains. Each CDR3 protein gets just one entry, which takes the most common genes and DNA from the rows behind it. The authors' filters were not applied to this entry. Recorded for this sample are some 1,700,000 distinct CDR3 sequences; less than 35% of them occurred a single time. The biggest ten clones account for 0.27% of the sample.

Comments on this clonotype: Its antigen is unknown. Base qualities were left out, and no much larger clone turns up one base away.

Findings and caveats that apply to the study as a whole: Excess twin sharing in beta out-of-frame sequences was weaker because fewer shared sequences lowered the signal-to-noise ratio. Compared with coincidental sharing between unrelated individuals, out-of-frame TCR alpha sequences shared between twins showed an excess of sequences with low generation probability. Conclusions relied on cross-sectional statistical analysis, since the same donors could not be followed over many years. Zero-insertion analyses could be partly confounded by invariant T cells such as MAIT and iNKT, though diverse VJ usage argued against such confounding for most clonotypes. Fewer insertions were carried by abundant cord blood beta clonotypes, a similar but weaker trend appeared in young adult naive repertoires, and no such trend appeared in memory repertoires. In monozygotic twins, out-of-frame TCR alpha sharing was systematically underestimated by recombination models, although the models agreed with sharing between unrelated individuals.

The chain is encoded by TRBV28 joined to TRBJ2-5; the D element might be TRBD1 or TRBD2, as each aligns at 5 bases. Source material: cord blood. The receptor was derived from a newborn girl in good health. The CDR3 region: CASSPPEGSSWQYF. At the DNA level, the sequence is TGTGCCAGCAGTCCGCCAGAGGGGAGTTCATGGCAGTACTTC.